This T cell receptor (beta chain) was obtained from a study of tissue T cells after allogeneic stem cell transplantation. Study conclusions and caveats: Only a limited share of tissue TCRs appeared in blood or spleen.

The CDR3 contains 19 residues. Trimming cost V 3 bases and J 0 bases; bases outside gene matches: 8. CDR1 is NSQYPW and CDR2 is LRSPGD in the germline V gene (reference sequence). Note on this clone: Its antigen is still unknown. Germline and genes: mouse. From the germline J gene comes the end of the CDR3, since the read stops 1 residue before it.

Sequencing was performed with immunoSEQ multiplex PCR; in TCRdb, only in-frame clones are kept and a portion is missing. The table includes 15,000 to 20,000 clones, less than 85% detected once. Specimen: spleen. The TCR sequence derives from a female BALB/c mouse in good health. The strain's MHC: H2-d. The chain uses TRBV1 and TRBJ2-4; 14 nucleotides agree with TRBD2. The DNA read from the CDR3 is TGCACCTGCAGTGCTAAGGGGACTGGGGGGGCCTGGAGTCAAAACACCTTGTAC. Its protein is CTCSAKGTGGAWSQNTLY. The entire CDR3 sequence reads CTCSAKGTGGAWSQNTLYF.